The 25 T cell receptor beta chains below come from one sample, sequenced in a study of shared clonotypes between healthy human individuals. In the naive CD8 group, cells lacked CD45RO and were positively selected for CCR7, so terminally differentiated effector memory CD45RA+ cells were left out. The protocol was immunoSEQ multiplex PCR, while the TCRdb copy is restricted to in-frame clones and leaves out a portion. The repertoire holds about 2 million clones, with around 96% as singletons. Sequencing used naive CD8+ T cells sorted from blood. These receptor sequences come from a man between 18 and 29 years old in good health.

Regarding this clone: A read error may produce the germline difference seen at one junction end. The chain links TRBV30 to TRBJ1-4; D not certain. This CDR3 is 12 amino acids long. The germline V gene encodes CDR1 GTSNPN and CDR2 SVGIG (reference sequence). CDR3 nucleotide sequence: TGTGCCTGGAGCCCCATTAATGAAAAGCTGTTTTTT. This sequence encodes CAWSPINEKLFF.

The sample holds a few counts of this clone. The CDR3 reads CASSLEVTDFYGYTF. CDR3 DNA sequence: TGTGCCAGCAGCTTAGAAGTGACAGACTTTTATGGCTACACCTTC. The chain couples TRBV7-6 to TRBJ1-2; a possible D gene is TRBD1 (5 bases). With 1 base removed from V and 5 bases from J, the gap between germline ends came to 14 bases. CDR3 length: 15 amino acids. Germline-derived CDR1 and CDR2 are SGHVS and FNYEAQ.

The chain carries TRBV4-3 and TRBJ2-1; 9 nucleotides line up with TRBD2. Germline V gene sequence: CDR1 LGHNA, CDR2 YSLEER. The CDR3 covers 16 residues. Trimming took 1 base from V and 5 from J; bases not matched to a gene: 6. The CDR3 region has the DNA TGCGCCAGCAGCCAAGGTATGGGACTAGCTGACAATGAGCAGTTCTTC. It translates to CASSQGMGLADNEQFF.

This sequence joins TRBV7-9 and TRBJ2-7, with a possible D match to TRBD2 (5 bases). Germline lookup yields CDR1 SEHNR and CDR2 FQNEAQ (reference sequence). There are 15 residues in the CDR3. Between the trimmed V and J ends, which lost 5 bases and 0 bases, there was a span of 14 bases. The CDR3 is CASSTRDLPSYEQYF. The CDR3 DNA follows: TGTGCCAGCAGCACCCGGGATCTGCCCTCCTACGAGCAGTACTTC.

For this clone: The germline gene is not matched at one end of the junction; a read error may be the cause. The sample has other DNA sequences that encode this CDR3 too. V usage is TRBV6-5 and J usage is TRBJ1-6, with D perhaps matching TRBD1 (5 bases). The CDR3 has 15 residues. Germline lookup yields CDR1 MNHEY and CDR2 SVGAGI. The DNA of the CDR3 is TGTGCCAGCACTAACCGGGACGCCGATAATTCACCCCTCCATTTT. This sequence encodes CASTNRDADNSPLHF.

The chain employs TRBV6-5 and TRBJ2-3; D is unresolved. Germline CDR1 reads MNHEY; CDR2 reads SVGAGI. Trimming removed 8 bases from V and 2 bases from J, with 5 bases in between. The CDR3 spans 11 residues. CDR3 residues: CASQDTDTQYF. The CDR3 DNA follows: TGTGCCAGCCAAGACACAGATACGCAGTATTTT.

The chain joins TRBV6-6 to TRBJ2-2; maybe TRBD1 (6 bases). V dropped 6 bases and J dropped 8 bases, with 19 bases sitting between them. The CDR3 totals 15 residues. Germline V gene sequence: CDR1 MNHNY, CDR2 SVGAGI (reference sequence). The CDR3 region has the DNA TGTGCCAGCAGCCCCTACCAGGGGCGCTTTGGGGAGCTGTTTTTT. As protein: CASSPYQGRFGELFF.

V is TRBV4-3 and J is TRBJ2-7; TRBD2 matches at 9 bases. This CDR3 is built from 18 residues. V was pared by 4 bases and J by 0 bases, with 13 bases of the junction left unmatched. From germline, CDR1 is LGHNA and CDR2 YSLEER. CDR3 nucleotide sequence: TGCGCCAGCAGCCCCCTTATTAATAGCGGGAGCGGCTCCTACGAGCAGTACTTC. It encodes CASSPLINSGSGSYEQYF.

The CDR3 bases are TGCGCCAGCAGCCAAGGGCAGGGTTTCAATGAGCAGTTCTTC. Protein sequence: CASSQGQGFNEQFF. The V and J genes are TRBV4-1 and TRBJ2-1; a possible D gene is TRBD1 (5 bases). The length of the CDR3 is 14 residues. Trimming took off 1 base at V and 6 bases at J, with 10 bases between the two ends. Germline V CDR1 and CDR2: MGHRA, YSYEKL.

The chain combines TRBV7-9 with TRBJ1-2, with no clear D. The CDR3 sequence is 13 residues long. V was trimmed by 5 bases and J by 0 bases, leaving 7 bases between them. Germline CDR1 SEHNR, CDR2 FQNEAQ (reference sequence). The CDR3 sequence is CASSIKANYGYTF. The CDR3 nucleotides are TGTGCCAGCAGCATTAAAGCTAACTATGGCTACACCTTC.

The CDR3 DNA sequence: TGTGCCAGCAGCCCAGGGGATCACACTGAAGCTTTCTTT. Protein product: CASSPGDHTEAFF. This sequence joins TRBV9 and TRBJ1-1; maybe TRBD1 (6 bases). The germline V gene has CDR1 SGDLS and CDR2 YYNGEE. This CDR3 has 13 residues. Trimming pared 4 bases from V and 3 bases from J, leaving 10 bases between.

The chain employs TRBV7-9 and TRBJ1-2; D is unresolved. Trimming took 3 bases from V and 3 from J, leaving 11 bases between them. The CDR3 extends over 14 amino acids. Germline loops: CDR1 SEHNR, CDR2 FQNEAQ (reference sequence). CDR3 nucleotides: TGTGCCAGCAGCTTGACCCTCGAGGACTATGGCTACACCTTC. Translating gives CASSLTLEDYGYTF.

V usage is TRBV25-1 and J usage is TRBJ2-5; D uncertain. Germline assignment: CDR1 MGHDK and CDR2 SYGVNS. CDR3 length: 15 residues. Trimming pared 1 base from V and 3 bases from J, leaving 12 bases between. This CDR3 reads CASSELAGEEETQYF. Written as DNA, the CDR3 is TGTGCCAGCAGTGAATTGGCAGGAGAAGAAGAGACCCAGTACTTC.

The J gene is TRBJ1-1, the V gene TRBV6-5; maybe TRBD1 (6 bases). Trimming pared 1 base from V and 3 bases from J, leaving 15 bases between. The CDR3 covers 16 residues. Germline V gene data show CDR1 as MNHEY and CDR2 as SVGAGI. The CDR3 nucleotides are TGTGCCAGCAGTTACTGGCCAGGGGAGGGGTACACTGAAGCTTTCTTT. This codes for CASSYWPGEGYTEAFF.

This clone has just one count. The V call is TRBV30, the J call TRBJ2-4; D remains ambiguous. The germline V gene encodes CDR1 GTSNPN and CDR2 SVGIG (reference sequence). The CDR3 contains 13 residues. V shed 1 base and J shed 8 bases, with 12 bases lying between them. The CDR3: CAWSEFAPDIQYF. CDR3 DNA sequence: TGTGCCTGGAGTGAGTTTGCCCCTGACATTCAGTACTTC. Drawing the rest from reference TRBV30 and TRBJ2-4, the complete variable domain is SQTIHQWPATLVQPVGSPLSLECTVEGTSNPNLYWYRQAAGRGLQLLFYSVGIGQISSEVPQNLSASRPQDRQFILSSKKLLLSDSGFYLCAWSEFAPDIQYFGAGTRLSVL.

The chain uses TRBV4-2 and TRBJ1-6; D is perhaps TRBD1 (6 bases). In germline, CDR1 is LGHNA, CDR2 YNFKEQ. Trimming cost V 2 bases and J 0 bases, with 8 bases left between them. The CDR3 has 16 amino acids. CDR3 sequence: CASSQTGSSYNSPLHF. The DNA for the CDR3 is TGTGCCAGCAGCCAAACAGGGAGCTCCTATAATTCACCCCTCCACTTT.

The chain joins TRBV10-3 to TRBJ2-1, with D perhaps given as TRBD1 or TRBD2 (5 bases each). CDR1 and CDR2 from the germline V gene are ENHRY and SYGVKD. The germline V and J ends were trimmed by 0 bases and 7 bases, with 13 bases remaining between them. The CDR3 loop spans 15 amino acids. The CDR3 sequence: CAISESLGEMNEQFF. The CDR3 DNA reads as TGTGCCATCAGTGAGTCTTTGGGGGAGATGAATGAGCAGTTCTTC.

The rearrangement joins TRBV5-1 to TRBJ1-6, with unresolved D. This CDR3 is 15 amino acids long. Germline V gives CDR1 SGHRS, CDR2 YFSETQ. The V gene lost 4 bases and the J gene lost 5 bases, with 13 bases spanning the gap. The CDR3 DNA follows: TGCGCCAGCAGCCTGGGCCTCGGAGATAATTCACCCCTCCACTTT. This encodes CASSLGLGDNSPLHF.

The chain carries TRBV5-4 and TRBJ1-2; weak D call: TRBD1 (5 bases). Germline V gene lookup returns CDR1 SGHNT and CDR2 YYREEE (reference sequence). The CDR3 consists of 12 residues. The ends were cut back, 7 bases at V and 3 bases at J, with 10 bases in the middle. DNA of the CDR3: TGTGCCAGCGGGGGGACGTACTATGGCTACACCTTC. Amino acids: CASGGTYYGYTF.

The chain uses TRBV28 and TRBJ1-6; D is ambiguous. Germline V gene lookup returns CDR1 MDHEN and CDR2 SYDVKM. This CDR3 contains 15 residues. The ends were cut back, 6 bases at V and 9 bases at J, with 18 bases in the middle. The CDR3 spells CASRPGPTIGSPLHF. The DNA of the CDR3 is TGTGCCAGCAGGCCCGGTCCCACGATAGGTTCACCCCTCCACTTT.

V usage is TRBV5-4 and J usage is TRBJ2-7; weak D call: TRBD2 (6 bases). V lost 0 bases and J lost 4, with 14 bases in between. CDR3 length: 15 amino acids. CDR1 and CDR2 (germline): SGHNT, YYREEE (reference sequence). The CDR3 sequence: CASSLAPGARYEQYF. CDR3 nucleotides: TGTGCCAGCAGCTTGGCCCCGGGAGCGAGGTACGAGCAGTACTTC.

This rearrangement joins TRBV27 to TRBJ2-7, with D possibly matching TRBD1 (5 bases). The CDR3 spans 16 residues. The ends were cut back, 1 base at V and 0 bases at J, with 13 bases in the middle. Germline CDR1 is MNHEY and CDR2 is SMNVEV (reference sequence). The CDR3 DNA sequence: TGTGCCAGCAGTTTATTAGGCAGGGCAAGCTCCTACGAGCAGTACTTC. Its protein is CASSLLGRASSYEQYF.

The V and J genes are TRBV7-2 and TRBJ2-3; D is perhaps TRBD1 or TRBD2 (5 bases each). V gave up 3 bases and J gave up 4 bases, with 14 bases separating them. CDR3 length equals 15 residues. Per germline, CDR1 SGHTA and CDR2 FQGNSA. The CDR3 DNA reads TGTGCCAGCAGCTTTGGGTCTGGGACGGCAGATACGCAGTATTTT. Its protein product is CASSFGSGTADTQYF.

The chain employs TRBV19 and TRBJ1-1; D may be TRBD1 (6 bases). Germline CDR1 reads LNHDA; CDR2 reads SQIVND (reference sequence). This CDR3 is 14 amino acids long. The V end lost 0 bases, the J end lost 10 bases, and 15 bases lay between the germline ends. In DNA form, the CDR3 reads TGTGCCAGTAGTATAGATCAGGGGCCCGCTGGAGCTTTCTTT. It translates to CASSIDQGPAGAFF.

V usage is TRBV9 and J usage is TRBJ2-6, with D maybe TRBD1 (6 bases). This CDR3 is 17 amino acids long. Trimming cost V 0 bases and J 0 bases, with 10 bases left between them. Germline V lookup: CDR1 SGDLS, CDR2 YYNGEE. CDR3 bases: TGTGCCAGCAGCGTAGCCGGACAGCCCTCTGGGGCCAACGTCCTGACTTTC. Its translation: CASSVAGQPSGANVLTF.